These 28 T cell receptor beta chains were all obtained from the same sample, sequenced in a study of human T cells and chemical hapten exposure. The time point: patch test 2, 6 weeks after DPC sensitization. Indicated treatment: therapeutic diphenylcyclopropenone sensitization with weekly scalp DPC. TCRdb fed the RACE reads into MiXCR, producing one record per CDR3 protein. The table has 80,000 to 95,000 distinct CDR3 sequences, approximately 10% seen once. Specimen: whole blood, collected in connection with sensitization to the hapten diphenylcyclopropenone (DPC). The receptors originated from a man younger than 35 with alopecia areata. Some clones in this sample may be carry-over from other donors' samples.

This clonotype was observed a few times. The rearrangement uses TRBV5-1 and TRBJ2-7; TRBD1 matches at 10 bases. J was trimmed by 3 bases and V by 0 bases; bases with no gene match: 6. The CDR3 runs to 16 residues. CDR1 is SGHRS, CDR2 YFSETQ, per germline. This CDR3 reads CASSLDSRDRGYEQYF. CDR3 nucleotides: TGCGCCAGCAGCTTGGATAGTAGGGACAGGGGCTACGAGCAGTACTTC.

This clonotype was recorded at least ten times. The chain couples TRBV7-2 to TRBJ2-7; 10 nucleotides agree with TRBD2. This CDR3 contains 15 residues. V lost 5 bases to trimming and J lost 1 base; unmatched junction nucleotides: 5. Germline loops: CDR1 SGHTA, CDR2 FQGNSA. CDR3 region: CASSTGLAESYEQYF. Written as DNA, the CDR3 is TGTGCCAGCAGCACCGGACTAGCGGAATCCTACGAGCAGTACTTC.

This clonotype was observed a few times. The chain has TRBV11-2 and TRBJ2-7; D gene unclear. The ends were cut back, 1 base at V and 6 bases at J, with 7 bases in the middle. This CDR3 contains 12 residues. In germline, CDR1 is SGHAT, CDR2 FQNNGV. Written as DNA, the CDR3 is TGTGCCAGCAGCTTAGTTCTGGGCGAGCAGTACTTC. Protein: CASSLVLGEQYF.

This clonotype was counted only a few times. V gene TRBV5-4 combines with J gene TRBJ2-2, with D perhaps matching TRBD1 (5 bases). CDR1 and CDR2 from the germline V gene are SGHNT and YYREEE (reference sequence). The ends were cut back, 1 base at V and 6 bases at J, with 13 bases in the middle. This CDR3 has 15 amino acids. The CDR3 nucleotides read TGTGCCAGCAGCTTGTGGGCAGGGTCGCCCGGGGAGCTGTTTTTT. Translating it yields CASSLWAGSPGELFF.

The chain has TRBV7-8 and TRBJ1-6; D is possibly TRBD1 (5 bases). V lost 5 bases, J lost 9 bases, and 14 bases lay in between. This CDR3 comprises 14 residues. Germline CDR1 and CDR2: SGHVS and FQNEAQ. In nucleotides, the CDR3 is TGTGCCAGCAGCGGGGGTCCCACCATTTCACCCCTCCACTTT. Translating it yields CASSGGPTISPLHF. Full variable domain (missing parts from reference TRBV7-8 and TRBJ1-6): GAGVSQSPRYKVAKRGQDVALRCDPISGHVSLFWYQQALGQGPEFLTYFQNEAQLDKSGLPSDRFFAERPEGSVSTLKIQRTQQEDSAVYLCASSGGPTISPLHFGNGTRLTVT.

This clonotype has a count of ten or more. The chain has TRBV7-2 and TRBJ2-5, with D perhaps being TRBD1 or TRBD2 (5 bases each). V was cut by 0 bases and J by 1 base, with 15 bases left in between. The CDR3 runs 17 residues. Germline-derived CDR1 and CDR2 are SGHTA and FQGNSA. The DNA of the CDR3 is TGTGCCAGCAGCTTAGCCTTCTCGACGGGACCCCAAGAGACCCAGTACTTC. It specifies CASSLAFSTGPQETQYF.

This chain connects TRBV4-1 to TRBJ2-1; no reliable D call. Trimming removed 2 bases from V and 1 base from J, with 12 bases in between. Germline CDR1 MGHRA, CDR2 YSYEKL. The length of the CDR3 is 16 residues. The CDR3 reads CASSQMNYESYNEQFF. The CDR3 nucleotides are TGCGCCAGCAGCCAAATGAACTACGAGTCCTACAATGAGCAGTTCTTC.

This clonotype was seen ten or more times. The chain carries TRBV4-3 and TRBJ2-3; D remains unclear. This CDR3 comprises 14 residues. Trimming took 0 bases from V and 6 from J, leaving 10 bases between them. The V gene's germline CDR1 is LGHNA and CDR2 YSLEER. As DNA, the CDR3 is TGCGCCAGCAGCCAAGAACCGGTTCCGGATACGCAGTATTTT. Translation gives CASSQEPVPDTQYF.

The CDR3, as DNA: TGTGCCAGCAACAACTTGGGCCGCGGTCACTCTGGAAACACCATATATTTT. It translates to CASNNLGRGHSGNTIYF. V gene TRBV11-1 combines with J gene TRBJ1-3; unclear D gene. The germline V gene has CDR1 SGHAT and CDR2 FQDESV (reference sequence). The CDR3 has 17 amino acids. Trimming removed 7 bases at V and 0 bases at J, with 19 bases between.

Many counts were recorded for this clonotype. This chain links TRBV6-2 or TRBV6-3 with TRBJ2-3, with no clear D. This CDR3 comprises 13 residues. Germline CDR1 MNHEY, CDR2 SVGEGT. V dropped 2 bases and J dropped 2 bases, with 5 bases sitting between them. CDR3 nucleotides: TGTGCCAGCAGTTACAGATACACAGATACGCAGTATTTT. Its translation is CASSYRYTDTQYF.

This clonotype has a count of ten or more. This chain connects TRBV7-2 to TRBJ2-4; 11 nucleotides line up with TRBD1. CDR3 length: 16 residues. Trimming cost V 5 bases and J 0 bases; bases outside gene matches: 3. The germline CDR1 and CDR2 sequences are SGHTA and FQGNSA. This chain's CDR3 is CASSVGTGGAKNIQYF. The CDR3 nucleotides read TGTGCCAGCAGCGTAGGGACAGGGGGAGCCAAAAACATTCAGTACTTC.

This clonotype was detected ten times or more. The chain couples TRBV7-3 to TRBJ2-3, with a weak D call TRBD1 (5 bases). The V end lost 5 bases, the J end lost 5 bases, and 14 bases lay between the germline ends. Looked up from germline, CDR1 is SGHTA and CDR2 is FQGTGA. The CDR3 spans 14 residues. The CDR3 spells CASSLAQGEDTQYF. The CDR3 DNA is TGTGCCAGCAGCCTCGCCCAGGGTGAAGATACGCAGTATTTT. Full variable domain (rest looked up from reference TRBV7-3 and TRBJ2-3): GAGVSQTPSNKVTEKGKYVELRCDPISGHTALYWYRQSLGQGPEFLIYFQGTGAADDSGLPNDRFFAVRPEGSVSTLKIQRTERGDSAVYLCASSLAQGEDTQYFGPGTRLTVL.

This clonotype came up a few times. V gene TRBV9 combines with J gene TRBJ1-1; 7 bases align to TRBD1. Germline V lookup: CDR1 SGDLS, CDR2 YYNGEE. CDR3 length equals 15 residues. The V segment lost 3 bases and the J segment 4 bases; nucleotides outside the gene matches: 9. The CDR3, as DNA: TGTGCCAGCAGCGCCGAGACAGGGTTGGGCACTGAAGCTTTCTTT. Translating gives CASSAETGLGTEAFF.

At least ten counts were recorded for this clonotype. The chain combines TRBV20-1 with TRBJ1-1; 9 bases are a match to TRBD1. The V segment lost 5 bases and the J segment 0 bases; nucleotides outside the gene matches: 7. The germline gives CDR1 DFQATT, CDR2 SNEGSKA (reference sequence). This CDR3 has 15 amino acids. CDR3 nucleotides: TGCAGTGCTTGGGACAGGGAGAATATGAACACTGAAGCTTTCTTT. This translates into CSAWDRENMNTEAFF.

This chain joins TRBV21-1 and TRBJ1-1; the table calls TRBD1, which could not be checked here. TRBV21-1 is noted as a pseudogene. The CDR3 has 13 residues. DNA of the CDR3: TGTGCCAGCAGCTCAGGGGCAGATACTGAAGCTTTCTTT. Its translation: CASSSGADTEAFF.

This clonotype has a count of ten or more. CDR3 bases: TGTGCCAGCAGCTTAGTTGCTTGGGGCTCTAACACTGAAGCTTTCTTT. Translated, it gives CASSLVAWGSNTEAFF. V usage is TRBV7-8 and J usage is TRBJ1-1, with D possibly being TRBD1 (5 bases). Trimming cost V 1 base and J 2 bases, with 14 bases left between them. In germline, CDR1 is SGHVS, CDR2 FQNEAQ. There are 16 residues in the CDR3.

The chain is built from TRBV7-8 and TRBJ1-5, with D unresolved. Trimming pared 2 bases from V and 0 bases from J, leaving 14 bases between. Per germline, CDR1 SGHVS and CDR2 FQNEAQ. The CDR3 loop spans 17 amino acids. CDR3: CASSLSGRAYSNQPQHF. CDR3 nucleotide sequence: TGTGCCAGCAGCTTATCGGGGAGGGCTTATAGCAATCAGCCCCAGCATTTT. Together with reference TRBV7-8 and TRBJ1-5, the CDR3 gives the full variable domain: GAGVSQSPRYKVAKRGQDVALRCDPISGHVSLFWYQQALGQGPEFLTYFQNEAQLDKSGLPSDRFFAERPEGSVSTLKIQRTQQEDSAVYLCASSLSGRAYSNQPQHFGDGTRLSIL.

This clonotype appeared a few times. The gene calls are TRBV4-1 and TRBJ1-1, with D possibly TRBD1 on 6 matching bases. The V gene's germline CDR1 is MGHRA and CDR2 YSYEKL. This CDR3 has 13 residues. V was pared by 6 bases and J by 0 bases, with 8 bases between. The CDR3 protein is CASRTGMNTEAFF. In nucleotides, the CDR3 is TGCGCCAGCAGGACAGGTATGAACACTGAAGCTTTCTTT.

This clonotype was found many times. This chain links TRBV4-3 with TRBJ1-2; D might be TRBD1 (6 bases). The V gene lost 0 bases and the J gene lost 4 bases, with 6 bases spanning the gap. This CDR3 contains 13 residues. The germline V gene has CDR1 LGHNA and CDR2 YSLEER. This chain's CDR3 is CASSQETGYGYTF. The CDR3 DNA reads as TGCGCCAGCAGCCAAGAGACAGGCTATGGCTACACCTTC.

This clonotype was recorded a few times. This chain uses TRBV9 with TRBJ2-3; unclear D gene. Germline loops: CDR1 SGDLS, CDR2 YYNGEE. CDR3 size: 14 residues. The V gene lost 0 bases and the J gene lost 6 bases, with 11 bases spanning the gap. The DNA for the CDR3 is TGTGCCAGCAGCGTAGAGAGGTTCGTGGATACGCAGTATTTT. Translating gives CASSVERFVDTQYF.

V is TRBV27 and J is TRBJ1-2; D is unclear. V dropped 2 bases and J dropped 8 bases, with 9 bases sitting between them. The CDR3 covers 12 residues. Germline CDR1 and CDR2: MNHEY and SMNVEV (reference sequence). This CDR3 reads CASSLTGFGYTF. The CDR3 DNA sequence: TGTGCCAGCAGTTTAACGGGGTTCGGCTACACCTTC.

The V and J genes are TRBV19 and TRBJ2-1, with TRBD1 matching over 9 bases. J gave up 7 bases and V 7 bases, and 11 bases lay outside the gene matches. CDR3 length: 15 amino acids. Germline V gene data show CDR1 as LNHDA and CDR2 as SQIVND (reference sequence). CDR3 loop: CASNPPDRGRNEQFF. CDR3 DNA: TGTGCCAGTAATCCCCCGGACAGGGGTAGAAATGAGCAGTTCTTC.

The genes are TRBV20-1 and TRBJ1-1; 8 bases match TRBD1. Germline V CDR1 and CDR2: DFQATT, SNEGSKA (reference sequence). The CDR3 is 15 residues long. After removal of 0 bases from V and 1 base from J, the junction contained 4 bases not matched to a gene. In DNA form, the CDR3 reads TGCAGTGCTAGAGATCGGGACAGGCCGAACACTGAAGCTTTCTTT. Translating it yields CSARDRDRPNTEAFF.

This clonotype was seen a few times. V and J are TRBV7-8 and TRBJ1-2, with 8 positions matching TRBD1. The CDR3 is 14 amino acids. Germline CDR1 SGHVS, CDR2 FQNEAQ. V shed 0 bases, J shed 8 bases, and the junction held 5 bases outside the gene matches. CDR3 loop: CASSLAQGAEGYTF. Written as DNA, the CDR3 is TGTGCCAGCAGCTTAGCCCAGGGGGCGGAAGGCTACACCTTC. Supplemented by reference TRBV7-8 and TRBJ1-2, the full variable domain reads GAGVSQSPRYKVAKRGQDVALRCDPISGHVSLFWYQQALGQGPEFLTYFQNEAQLDKSGLPSDRFFAERPEGSVSTLKIQRTQQEDSAVYLCASSLAQGAEGYTFGSGTRLTVV.

This clonotype was detected only a few times. V is TRBV29-1 and J is TRBJ1-3; possible D gene TRBD1, 6 bases. The germline V gene has CDR1 SQVTM and CDR2 ANQGSEA. V was clipped by 7 bases and J by 0 bases, with 13 bases between them. This CDR3 has 14 amino acids. CDR3 nucleotides: TGCAGCGCAACAGGGTCGGCCTCTGGAAACACCATATATTTT. It is translated as CSATGSASGNTIYF.

This clonotype was observed at least ten times. The chain carries TRBV28 and TRBJ2-7, with D maybe TRBD1 (6 bases). There are 16 residues in the CDR3. Trimming left V 5 bases short and J 1 base short, with 18 bases between. Looked up from germline, CDR1 is MDHEN and CDR2 is SYDVKM. Here the CDR3 DNA reads TGTGCCAGCAGTCCCCCCGGGACAAAACCTTCCTACGAGCAGTACTTC. Translation: CASSPPGTKPSYEQYF.

In this sample, this clonotype turned up a few times. J is TRBJ2-1 and V is TRBV6-5; the D gene could be TRBD1 or TRBD2 (5 bases each). V lost 8 bases, J lost 3 bases, and 17 bases lay in between. This CDR3 has 15 amino acids. Germline V CDR1 and CDR2: MNHEY, SVGAGI. CDR3 loop: CASSSPGPLYNEQFF. In nucleotides, the CDR3 is TGTGCCAGCTCCTCACCGGGGCCTCTCTACAATGAGCAGTTCTTC.

This clonotype was picked up many times. The V gene is TRBV6-1, the J gene TRBJ1-5; D gene unclear. In germline, CDR1 is MNHNS, CDR2 SASEGT. The CDR3 has 14 residues. Trimming removed 2 bases from V and 4 bases from J, with 9 bases in between. This CDR3 reads CASSETVGNQPQHF. The CDR3 DNA reads as TGTGCCAGCAGTGAAACGGTAGGGAATCAGCCCCAGCATTTT.